The text below deals with one T cell receptor beta chain. This clonotype has at least ten counts. What this receptor recognizes is not known. No much larger clonotype is one base removed from it; base qualities were not supplied. Exclusion was applied to patients with uncontrolled infections, other autoimmune diseases, pregnancy or lactation. Diagnoses were established on the basis of clinical symptoms, serum thyroxine and TRAb, thyroid ultrasound, and orbital computed tomography. Trizol reagent was used to extract total RNA, and RNA quality was then checked on an Agilent 2100 Bioanalyzer. The data were taken from a study of T cells in Graves' hyperthyroidism and ophthalmopathy (dated by TCRdb to the late 2010s). The study in broad terms: To identify distinguishing TCR V-J signatures, a discovery cohort of about 100 patients was used, comprising 40 to 45 with Graves' ophthalmopathy and approximately 58 with stable Graves' hyperthyroidism. Whether ophthalmopathy could be predicted prospectively was tested in an independent validation cohort made up of fewer than 20 hyperthyroidism patients plus 17 patients who later progressed to ophthalmopathy. The approximately 100 discovery patients were randomly divided into training and test sets at a 7:3 ratio. Thyroid tissue and blood T-cell repertoires from several Graves' hyperthyroidism patients were also compared in the study. After blood sampling, hyperthyroidism patients were treated with methimazole at a starting dose of 30 mg daily, and ophthalmopathy patients were treated with high-dose intravenous methylprednisolone. According to the paper, TCR Vbeta CDR3 sequencing was carried out on 120 to 150 peripheral blood samples, which came from fewer than 50 ophthalmopathy, some 73 hyperthyroidism and around 17 progressor patients. Findings and caveats that apply to the study as a whole: Ophthalmopathy was separated from stable hyperthyroidism by a 13 V-J signature model, with 85% to 90% sensitivity and 81% to 82% specificity obtained in cross-validation and 80%/75% obtained in testing. No statistical method was used to set the sample size in advance, and investigators knew the group allocation. During validation, the model predicted progression to ophthalmopathy a median of approximately six months ahead of onset, with 70.59% sensitivity and under 85% specificity. Most expanded thyroid clonotypes (frequency above 0.001) were also detected in blood, suggesting blood repertoires may reflect thyroid immune responses.

Amplification of TCR beta CDR3 regions was carried out from RNA transcripts. A first-round RT-PCR of the TCR CDR3 used the HTBI primer set with the Qiagen OneStep RT-PCR kit. Libraries were constructed in a second round of multiplex PCR, after which size selection and purification were performed. Libraries were sequenced paired-end with 100 bp reads on an Illumina HiSeq2000. Per the source publication's procedure: Raw data were processed with SOAPnuke, discarding reads with adapters, uncalled bases, mean Phred below 15, or no exact constant-primer or identifier match. COPE v1.2.5 was used to merge high-quality paired reads, and clonotypes were defined as unique nucleotide sequences. MiTCR v1.1 was used to align the clonotypes against IMGT TRBV, TRBD and TRBJ reference segments. Analysis was restricted to V-J combinations with a frequency above 0.0001, which covered roughly 99% of repertoires. A TCS score was defined as the ratio of F50 (clonal expansion) to E x V (chaos), with BLOSUM62-based TCRdist applied between CDR3 peptides within each V-J. Welch's t-statistics and random forest reduced around 550 V-J features to fewer than 15, which were used in a naive Bayes classifier (R e1071). The similarity between thyroid and blood repertoires was quantified using the Morisita-Horn index. TCRdb cleaned the public reads at Q25 with fastp, built clones with MiXCR and kept in-frame beta chains. Merged by CDR3 protein, the rows form single entries marked with the most common genes and DNA. These V and J calls rely on TCRdb rather than the paper's analysis. The sample contains about 700,000 distinct CDR3 sequences, 45% of them found a single time. In total, the top ten clones hold less than 9% of the sample.

Sequences MNHNS (CDR1) and SASEGT (CDR2) are obtained from the germline V gene. V is pruned by 10 bases and J by 4 bases, leaving 10 bases of the junction without a gene match. The CDR3 goes from the cysteine to the phenylalanine over 15 residues. Only the CDR3 region is kept as DNA, spanning 45 bases read in frame from base 1. The chain was built from TRBV6-1 and TRBJ2-2; the central 9 bases match TRBD2. The sequenced material came from peripheral blood or thyroid tissue (not recorded which). This TCR came from an adult man with Graves' disease, either hyperthyroidism or ophthalmopathy (not recorded which). The CDR3 protein sequence reads: CATSEGLAFTGELFF. The sequence in DNA is TGTGCCACGTCAGAGGGACTAGCATTCACCGGGGAGCTGTTTTTT.